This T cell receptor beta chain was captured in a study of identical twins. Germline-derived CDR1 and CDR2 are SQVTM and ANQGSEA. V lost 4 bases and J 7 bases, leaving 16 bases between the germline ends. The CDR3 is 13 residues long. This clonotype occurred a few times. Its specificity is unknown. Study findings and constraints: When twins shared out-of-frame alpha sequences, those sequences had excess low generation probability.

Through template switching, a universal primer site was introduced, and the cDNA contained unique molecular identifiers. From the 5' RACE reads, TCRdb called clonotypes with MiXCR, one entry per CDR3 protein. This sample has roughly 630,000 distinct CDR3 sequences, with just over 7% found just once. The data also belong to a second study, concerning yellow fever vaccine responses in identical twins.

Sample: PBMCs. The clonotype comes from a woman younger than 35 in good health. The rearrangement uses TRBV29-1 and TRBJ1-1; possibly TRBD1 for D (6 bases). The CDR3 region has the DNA TGCAGCGTTGTCCTAGGGGGTCATGGTGAAGCTTTCTTT. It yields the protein CSVVLGGHGEAFF.